The next 20 T cell receptor beta chains were all read from a single sample in a study of blood T cell repertoires in COVID-19. TCRdb keeps only in-frame clones here, not all; method: immunoSEQ multiplex PCR. The table lists about 120,000 clones, around 82% of them singletons, with about a sixth in the top ten. Sequencing was carried out using peripheral blood. The origin of the receptors is a man aged 25 to 40 with COVID-19, enrolled during active disease.

The chain recombines TRBV4-3 with TRBJ2-2; 8 bases match TRBD1. Germline loops: CDR1 LGHNA, CDR2 YSLEER. CDR3 length: 18 amino acids. After removal of 1 base from V and 5 bases from J, the junction contained 12 bases not matched to a gene. The CDR3 spells CASSQGTQGAGGTGELFF. CDR3 nucleotides: TGCGCCAGCAGCCAAGGGACCCAGGGGGCAGGGGGGACCGGGGAGCTGTTTTTT.

CDR3 nucleotides: TGTGCCAGCAGCCATCAAAAAGGGGTCGGGGGTGAGCAGTTCTTC. It yields the protein CASSHQKGVGGEQFF. The V call is TRBV21-1, the J call TRBJ2-1; TRBD2 is the table's D call, not checked against the DNA. TRBV21-1 is a documented pseudogene. The length of the CDR3 is 15 residues.

The chain recombines TRBV11-1 with TRBJ1-5; D gene unclear. CDR3 length: 13 amino acids. The germline V gene has CDR1 SGHAT and CDR2 FQDESV (reference sequence). V gave up 5 bases and J gave up 4 bases, with 9 bases separating them. The CDR3, as DNA: TGTGCCAGCAGCCTAGACATTAATCAGCCCCAGCATTTT. Translating gives CASSLDINQPQHF.

This chain links TRBV5-6 with TRBJ2-7, with a tentative D call TRBD1 (5 bases). Germline assignment: CDR1 SGHDT and CDR2 YYEEEE. The CDR3 is made up of 15 amino acids. V was clipped by 0 bases and J by 6 bases, with 16 bases between them. The CDR3 DNA sequence: TGTGCCAGCAGCTTGGGGGGCCTCACAACGGGCGAGCAGTACTTC. It encodes CASSLGGLTTGEQYF.

The V and J genes are TRBV5-1 and TRBJ2-1; 7 positions match TRBD2. V lost 2 bases to trimming and J lost 6 bases; unmatched junction nucleotides: 5. The V gene's germline CDR1 is SGHRS and CDR2 YFSETQ. The CDR3 runs 14 residues. The CDR3 is CASSFWTSSNEQFF. CDR3 in DNA: TGCGCCAGCAGCTTCTGGACTAGTAGCAATGAGCAGTTCTTC.

At least ten counts were recorded for this clone. This chain connects TRBV28 to TRBJ2-1; 8 bases map to TRBD2. Germline CDR1 reads MDHEN; CDR2 reads SYDVKM. The CDR3 length is 15 residues. Trimming at V came to 7 bases and at J to 7 bases, leaving 12 bases not matched to a gene. This CDR3 reads CASTHGGGRRNEQFF. For the CDR3, the DNA is TGTGCCAGCACCCACGGGGGGGGGCGTCGGAATGAGCAGTTCTTC.

The rearrangement links TRBV6-6 to TRBJ1-6; D might be TRBD1 (5 bases). Germline V gene sequence: CDR1 MNHNY, CDR2 SVGAGI (reference sequence). This CDR3 has 13 residues. With 7 bases removed from V and 5 bases from J, the gap between germline ends came to 9 bases. CDR3 DNA: TGTGCCAGCAACCGGGGGAATAATTCACCCCTCCACTTT. Its translation: CASNRGNNSPLHF.

This chain connects TRBV6-5 to TRBJ1-1; D uncertain. Trimming took 3 bases from V and 0 from J, leaving 14 bases between them. CDR3 length equals 16 residues. Per the germline V gene, CDR1 is MNHEY and CDR2 is SVGAGI. CDR3: CASSYQDVGLNTEAFF. Here the CDR3 DNA reads TGTGCCAGCAGTTATCAGGATGTTGGGTTGAACACTGAAGCTTTCTTT.

This clone was counted once. This rearrangement joins TRBV12-3 or TRBV12-4 to TRBJ1-1; D unclear. V lost 7 bases and J lost 5, with 11 bases in between. This CDR3 has 12 amino acids. CDR3 in amino acids: CASMIAVTEAFF. DNA for the CDR3: TGTGCCAGCATGATCGCGGTTACTGAAGCTTTCTTT.

The chain links TRBV5-8 to TRBJ1-5; 7 bases match TRBD1. Germline V gene data show CDR1 as SGHTS and CDR2 as YDEGEE. The CDR3 is 16 amino acids. J lost 4 bases, V lost 4 bases, and 11 bases had no gene match. The CDR3 bases are TGTGCCAGCAGCCCCGGGACAGATGAGAGGAATCAGCCCCAGCATTTT. Protein: CASSPGTDERNQPQHF.

This clone appeared a few times. The V and J genes are TRBV24-1 and TRBJ1-1, with 10 bases matching TRBD1. The CDR3 consists of 13 residues. Germline CDR1 reads KGHDR; CDR2 reads SFDVKD. V lost 7 bases and J lost 5; bases outside the gene matches: 3. Here the CDR3 reads CATRRTGGTEAFF. CDR3 bases: TGTGCCACCAGAAGGACAGGGGGGACTGAAGCTTTCTTT.

This sequence joins TRBV6-1 and TRBJ1-2; 8 bases match TRBD1. The CDR3 has 15 residues. V lost 6 bases and J lost 4; bases outside the gene matches: 10. Germline-derived CDR1 and CDR2 are MNHNS and SASEGT. CDR3 nucleotides: TGTGCCAGCAGCTCCGGGACAGGAGGCCTCTATGGCTACACCTTC. Residues: CASSSGTGGLYGYTF.

This chain links TRBV12-1 with TRBJ2-7; TRBD1, the D gene given by the table, was not confirmed from the DNA. TRBV12-1 is flagged as a pseudogene. The CDR3 has 16 amino acids. The CDR3 here is CASSFAGDRESYEQYF. The CDR3 DNA is TGTGCCAGCAGCTTTGCGGGGGACAGGGAGTCCTACGAGCAGTACTTC.

This chain links TRBV28 with TRBJ2-2; 15 bases align to TRBD2. Germline V gene data show CDR1 as MDHEN and CDR2 as SYDVKM. The junction had 11 bases not matched to a gene; V was cut back by 6 bases and J by 6 bases. The CDR3 has 18 amino acids. The CDR3 loop is CASSYGLAGGRRSGELFF. CDR3 bases: TGTGCCAGCAGCTATGGACTAGCGGGAGGGCGCAGGTCCGGGGAGCTGTTTTTT.

The rearrangement links TRBV9 to TRBJ2-1; possibly TRBD2 for D (5 bases). Trimming took 3 bases from V and 8 from J, leaving 12 bases between them. Per the germline V gene, CDR1 is SGDLS and CDR2 is YYNGEE. The CDR3 is made up of 13 amino acids. In nucleotides, the CDR3 is TGTGCCAGCAGCGCCGGGAACTTTGATGAGCAGTTCTTC. Translated: CASSAGNFDEQFF.

This chain links TRBV12-3 or TRBV12-4 with TRBJ1-2; D may be TRBD1 (5 bases). This CDR3 has 13 amino acids. Between the trimmed V and J ends, which lost 1 base and 6 bases, there was a span of 9 bases. In DNA, the CDR3 is TGTGCCAGCAGTTTAGGGGGAGGGGATGGCTACACCTTC. This translates into CASSLGGGDGYTF.

The chain carries TRBV10-3 and TRBJ1-1, with 8 bases aligning to TRBD1. CDR3 length: 14 residues. The germline V gene has CDR1 ENHRY and CDR2 SYGVKD. The V segment lost 3 bases and the J segment 4 bases; nucleotides outside the gene matches: 4. The CDR3 DNA reads as TGTGCCATCAGTGACCACACAGGGGGCACTGAAGCTTTCTTT. This sequence encodes CAISDHTGGTEAFF.

This chain links TRBV6-2 or TRBV6-3 with TRBJ1-1, with TRBD1 matching 8 bases. CDR1 and CDR2 from the germline V gene are MNHEY and SVGEGT. The CDR3 contains 16 residues. V lost 5 bases and J lost 2; bases outside the gene matches: 10. The CDR3 region has the DNA TGTGCCAGCAGTCAGGGGGCACCTTGGTCAAACACTGAAGCTTTCTTT. Its protein product is CASSQGAPWSNTEAFF.

The V and J genes are TRBV27 and TRBJ1-1; D gene uncertain. Germline V gene sequence: CDR1 MNHEY, CDR2 SMNVEV (reference sequence). The CDR3 has 15 amino acids. V was shortened by 6 bases and J by 3 bases, with 17 bases between the two germline ends. The CDR3 region is CASRGWSIGDTEAFF. The DNA for the CDR3 is TGTGCCAGCAGGGGTTGGAGTATAGGCGACACTGAAGCTTTCTTT.

The chain couples TRBV12-5 to TRBJ2-7, with D possibly TRBD2 on 6 matching bases. CDR1 LGHNT and CDR2 FRNRAP come from the germline V gene. The CDR3 runs to 14 residues. The germline V and J ends were trimmed by 3 bases and 3 bases, with 12 bases remaining between them. The CDR3 spells CASGFSGTVYEQYF. As DNA, the CDR3 is TGTGCTAGTGGTTTTTCAGGGACTGTCTACGAGCAGTACTTC.